Reported below is one T cell receptor (beta chain). Its antigen is currently unknown. These data are taken from a study of beta chain features in type 1 diabetes. Regarding the study as a whole: Type 1 diabetes patients had TCRB CDR3s that were shorter (moderately but significantly so) in all four CD4+ subsets.

The germline gives CDR1 LNHNV, CDR2 YYDKDF (reference sequence). V trimming: 1 base; J trimming: 4 bases; junction bases outside the gene matches: 4. The CDR3 has 15 residues. Every bit of the isolated RNA underwent reverse transcription, so sequencing read expressed TCRB transcripts. Sequencing of naive, central memory and regulatory T cell samples gave an average of around 3.8 million reads. Sequenced by immunoSEQ multiplex PCR; TCRdb stores in-frame clones only, minus some. Of 25,000 to 30,000 clones listed, 55% to 60% are singletons. The chain links TRBV15 to TRBJ2-1, with 7 bases lining up with TRBD2. Sample: Tregs from blood. This receptor was taken from a woman aged 18 to 35 with type 1 diabetes. CDR3 region: CATSRGGTIYNEQFF. Here the CDR3 DNA reads TGTGCCACCAGCAGAGGGGGGACTATTTACAATGAGCAGTTCTTC. Full variable domain (outside the CDR3, taken from reference TRBV15 and TRBJ2-1): DAMVIQNPRYQVTQFGKPVTLSCSQTLNHNVMYWYQQKSSQAPKLLFHYYDKDFNNEADTPDNFQSRRPNTSFCFLDIRSPGLGDTAMYLCATSRGGTIYNEQFFGPGTRLTVL.